This T cell receptor (beta chain) came from a study of spatial heterogeneity in lung cancer (dated by TCRdb to the late 2010s). Regarding the study in general: Beta-chain transcripts were consistently detected in greater numbers than alpha-chain transcripts, which likely reflects a higher abundance of beta-chain transcripts. In the raw uncorrected reads, each unique combination of TCR and UMI appeared on average more than ten times. TCR alpha and beta repertoires were quantitatively compared across multiple tumor regions, matched nontumor lung and blood in non-small cell lung cancer. The study linked features of the TCR repertoire to counts of nonsynonymous mutations, which were determined by whole-exome sequencing of tumor tissue. Both alpha and beta chains were TCR-sequenced in samples taken at surgery, namely 220 tumor regions, roughly 64 matched nontumor lung samples and approximately 58 PBMC samples.

What the time point label conveys for this sample: sample taken at primary tumor resection. Whole RNA extracted from tumor and nontumor lung tissue, or from cryopreserved PBMC samples, was used for TCR sequencing without cell sorting. Samples were obtained from fewer than 80 patients with early-stage, untreated non-small cell lung cancer from the lung TRACERx cohort. Only patients with enough RNA available from two or more tumor regions were chosen for TCR sequencing. A lung pathologist reviewed the tumor and adjacent nontumor lung specimens before the specimens were selected. Library preparation employed 5' RACE. Sequencing used a NextSeq 500. The TCR library protocol attached a unique molecular identifier to each TCR cDNA molecule to allow correction of PCR and sequencing errors. Turning to the authors' computational methods: Decombinator tools were used for TCR identification, UMI-based error correction and CDR3 extraction. Expanded TCRs were defined as those above a frequency of 2 per 1,000, corresponding to the top 1% of the tumor frequency distribution. Renyi diversity was computed with the R vegan package after each repertoire had been subsampled 100 times to 5,000 TCRs. CDR3 similarity networks were built from amino acid triplet string-kernel similarity, connecting CDR3s with pairwise similarity above 0.82. In TCRdb, the public reads were trimmed at Q25 with fastp and aligned with MiXCR, with productive beta chains retained. Duplicate CDR3 protein sequences are folded into a single record with the most common DNA and genes. The V and J calls were determined by TCRdb, not by the authors. The sample data list approximately 2,200 distinct CDR3 sequences, and over 9.5% of these were observed just once. The ten largest clones add up to 20% to 25% of the sample.

Paper-wide results and their limitations: Additional single-cell paired TCR alpha and beta sequencing was considered necessary to confirm, at a functional level, the hypothesis that regional TCRs recognize regional mutations.

With respect to this clonotype: Its antigen has not been determined. One base away there is no much larger clone; base qualities are not given.

The clonotype originates from a male donor with early-stage non-small cell lung cancer. The sample consisted of normal lung tissue next to the tumor, taken at surgery.

The CDR3 reads CASSFQVGTDTQYF. The bases read TGTGCCAGCAGTTTCCAGGTCGGCACAGATACGCAGTATTTT. The sequence is built from TRBV28 and TRBJ2-3; no D segment can be confidently identified. The germline V gene encodes CDR1 MDHEN and CDR2 SYDVKM. Deletion took 3 bases off V and 1 base off J, with a span of 8 bases between the germline ends. From the cysteine through the phenylalanine, the CDR3 covers 14 amino acids. The DNA shown is the 42-base CDR3, in frame from base 1.